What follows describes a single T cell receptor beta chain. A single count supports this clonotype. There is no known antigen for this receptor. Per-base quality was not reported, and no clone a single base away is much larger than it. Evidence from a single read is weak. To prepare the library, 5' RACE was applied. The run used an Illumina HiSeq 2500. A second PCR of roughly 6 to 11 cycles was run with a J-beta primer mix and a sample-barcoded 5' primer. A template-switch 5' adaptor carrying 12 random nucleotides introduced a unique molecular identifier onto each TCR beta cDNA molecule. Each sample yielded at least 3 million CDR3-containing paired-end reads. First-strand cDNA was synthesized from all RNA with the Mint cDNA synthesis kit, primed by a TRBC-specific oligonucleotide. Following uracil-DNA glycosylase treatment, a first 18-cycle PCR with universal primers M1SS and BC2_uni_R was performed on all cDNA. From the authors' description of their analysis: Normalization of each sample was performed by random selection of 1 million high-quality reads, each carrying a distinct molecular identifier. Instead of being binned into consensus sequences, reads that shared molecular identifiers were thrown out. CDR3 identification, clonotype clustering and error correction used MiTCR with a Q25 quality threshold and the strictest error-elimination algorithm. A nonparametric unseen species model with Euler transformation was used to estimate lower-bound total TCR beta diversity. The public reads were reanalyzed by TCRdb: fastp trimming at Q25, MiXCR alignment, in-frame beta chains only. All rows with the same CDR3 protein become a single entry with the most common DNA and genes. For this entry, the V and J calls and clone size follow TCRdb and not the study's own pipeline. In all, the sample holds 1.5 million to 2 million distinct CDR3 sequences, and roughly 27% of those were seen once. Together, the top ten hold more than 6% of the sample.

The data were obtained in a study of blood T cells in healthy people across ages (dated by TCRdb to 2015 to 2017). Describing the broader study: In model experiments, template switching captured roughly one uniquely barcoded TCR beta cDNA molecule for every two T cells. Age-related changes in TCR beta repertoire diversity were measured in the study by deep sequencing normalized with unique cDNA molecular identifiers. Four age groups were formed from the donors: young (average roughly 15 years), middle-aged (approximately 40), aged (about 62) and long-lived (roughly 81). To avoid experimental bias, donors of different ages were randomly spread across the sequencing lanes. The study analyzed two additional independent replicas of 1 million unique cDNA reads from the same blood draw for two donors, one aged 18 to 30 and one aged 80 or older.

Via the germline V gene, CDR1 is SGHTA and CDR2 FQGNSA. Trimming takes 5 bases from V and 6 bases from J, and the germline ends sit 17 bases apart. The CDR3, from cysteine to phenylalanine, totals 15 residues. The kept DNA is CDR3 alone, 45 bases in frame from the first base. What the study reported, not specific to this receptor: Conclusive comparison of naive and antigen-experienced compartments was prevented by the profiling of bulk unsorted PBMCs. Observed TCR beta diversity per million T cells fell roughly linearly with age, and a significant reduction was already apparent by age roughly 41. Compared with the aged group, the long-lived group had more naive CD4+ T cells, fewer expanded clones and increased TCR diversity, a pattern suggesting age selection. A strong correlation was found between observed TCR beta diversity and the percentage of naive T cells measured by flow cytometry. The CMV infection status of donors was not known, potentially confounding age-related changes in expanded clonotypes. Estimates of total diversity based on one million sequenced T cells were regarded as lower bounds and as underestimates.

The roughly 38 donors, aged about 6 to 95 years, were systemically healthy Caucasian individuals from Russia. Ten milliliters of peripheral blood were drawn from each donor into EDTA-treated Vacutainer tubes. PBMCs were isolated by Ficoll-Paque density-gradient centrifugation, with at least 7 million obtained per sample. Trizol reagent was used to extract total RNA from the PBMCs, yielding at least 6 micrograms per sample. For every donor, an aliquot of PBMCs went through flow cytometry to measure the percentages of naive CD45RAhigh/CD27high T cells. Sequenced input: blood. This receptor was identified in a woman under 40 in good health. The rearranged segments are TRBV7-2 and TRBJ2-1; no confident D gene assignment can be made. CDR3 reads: CASSPNRLGLNEQFF. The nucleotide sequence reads TGTGCCAGCAGCCCCAACCGGCTAGGGCTCAATGAGCAGTTCTTC.